One sample yielded the 6 T cell receptor beta chains listed below, sequenced in a study of graft-versus-host responses after intestinal transplantation (dated by TCRdb to about 2021). The library was obtained by the immunoSEQ multiplex PCR assay. This immuneACCESS table, as held by TCRdb, lists in-frame sequences with V and J called but not all clones. Of the missing ones, under half trace to an unresolved V gene in checked studies; the others have no known cause. The sample table lists around 96,000 clones, 90% of them with a count of one. The ten largest clones represent approximately 16% of the sample. The material sequenced was PBMCs, taken roughly 68 weeks after intestinal transplant. These receptors were taken from a human patient who received an intestinal transplant, so some T cells may come from the graft donor.

V is TRBV29-1 and J is TRBJ2-5, with a tentative D call TRBD1 (6 bases). The germline CDR1 and CDR2 sequences are SQVTM and ANQGSEA. Trimming cost V 3 bases and J 5 bases, with 19 bases left between them. There are 15 residues in the CDR3. This CDR3 is CSVEDGQRFWETQYF. The CDR3 nucleotides are TGCAGCGTTGAGGACGGACAGCGCTTTTGGGAGACCCAGTACTTC.

The chain employs TRBV10-3 and TRBJ2-6; D might be TRBD2 (6 bases). V was trimmed by 6 bases and J by 4 bases, leaving 10 bases between them. Germline values: CDR1 ENHRY, CDR2 SYGVKD. This CDR3 comprises 14 residues. The CDR3 DNA reads as TGTGCCATCAGGGAGGGGTCGGGGGCCAACGTCCTGACTTTC. Protein sequence: CAIREGSGANVLTF.

The chain has TRBV29-1 and TRBJ1-5; unclear D gene. The V gene lost 0 bases and the J gene lost 6 bases, with 9 bases spanning the gap. This CDR3 has 13 amino acids. Looked up from germline, CDR1 is SQVTM and CDR2 is ANQGSEA. CDR3 nucleotide sequence: TGCAGCGTTGAAGACCAGGTGGGTCAGCCCCAGCATTTT. As protein: CSVEDQVGQPQHF.

The chain is built from TRBV9 and TRBJ2-2; a weak D match, TRBD2 (6 bases). Germline CDR1 and CDR2: SGDLS and YYNGEE. The CDR3 loop spans 14 amino acids. Trimming removed 0 bases at V and 8 bases at J, with 11 bases between. The CDR3 here is CASSVVRGEGELFF. The DNA for the CDR3 is TGTGCCAGCAGCGTAGTGCGGGGTGAAGGGGAGCTGTTTTTT.

This chain uses TRBV14 with TRBJ1-4, with D unresolved. Germline CDR1 and CDR2: SGHDN and FVKESK. Trimming shortened V by 0 bases and J by 5 bases, and 13 bases separated the two germline ends. This CDR3 has 16 amino acids. The CDR3 is CASSQERNSLNEKLFF. The CDR3 nucleotides are TGTGCCAGCAGCCAAGAGAGAAACAGTCTCAATGAAAAACTGTTTTTT.

The genes are TRBV5-1 and TRBJ2-7; TRBD1 aligns across 7 bases. Germline values: CDR1 SGHRS, CDR2 YFSETQ. There are 13 residues in the CDR3. After removal of 8 bases from V and 1 base from J, the junction contained 6 bases not matched to a gene. The CDR3 loop reads CARRDSQSYEQYF. CDR3 DNA sequence: TGCGCCAGGAGGGACAGCCAATCCTACGAGCAGTACTTC.